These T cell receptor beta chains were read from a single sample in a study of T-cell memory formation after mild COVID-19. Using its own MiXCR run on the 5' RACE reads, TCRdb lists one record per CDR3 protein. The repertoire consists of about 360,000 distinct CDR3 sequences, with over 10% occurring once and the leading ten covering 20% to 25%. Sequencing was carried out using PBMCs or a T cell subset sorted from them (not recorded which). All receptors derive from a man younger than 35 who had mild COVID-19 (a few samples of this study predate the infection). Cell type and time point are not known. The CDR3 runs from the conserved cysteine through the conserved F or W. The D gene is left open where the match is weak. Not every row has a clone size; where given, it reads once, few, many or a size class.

CDR3aa: CASSPEGTSYYNEQFF
CDR3nt: TGTGCCAGCAGCCCAGAGGGGACTAGCTACTACAATGAGCAGTTCTTC
v_gene: TRBV13
d_gene: TRBD2
abundance: NA
j_gene: TRBJ2-1

CDR3aa: CASSAPSYEQYF
CDR3nt: TGTGCCAGCAGCGCCCCAAGCTACGAGCAGTACTTC
v_gene: TRBV7-2
d_gene: NA
abundance: NA
j_gene: TRBJ2-7

CDR3aa: CASSYRQGGDNEQFF
CDR3nt: TGCGCCAGCAGCTACAGACAGGGCGGTGACAATGAGCAGTTCTTC
v_gene: TRBV5-1
d_gene: TRBD1
abundance: NA
j_gene: TRBJ2-1

CDR3aa: CASSPLDWLQETQYF
CDR3nt: TGCGCCAGCAGCCCCCTGGACTGGCTACAAGAGACCCAGTACTTC
v_gene: TRBV4-1
d_gene: NA
abundance: few
j_gene: TRBJ2-5

CDR3aa: CASSPDRGSDGYTF
CDR3nt: TGCGCCAGCAGCCCTGACAGGGGTTCGGATGGCTACACCTTC
v_gene: TRBV5-1
d_gene: TRBD1
abundance: few
j_gene: TRBJ1-2

CDR3aa: CSVRTGTEAFF
CDR3nt: TGCAGCGTAAGAACGGGGACTGAAGCTTTCTTT
v_gene: TRBV29-1
d_gene: NA
abundance: few
j_gene: TRBJ1-1

CDR3aa: CASSSWGGPYNEQFF
CDR3nt: TGTGCCAGCAGCTCATGGGGTGGCCCCTACAATGAGCAGTTCTTC
v_gene: TRBV11-2
d_gene: NA
abundance: NA
j_gene: TRBJ2-1

CDR3aa: CAIRTTGENGYTF
CDR3nt: TGTGCCATCAGGACAACAGGGGAAAATGGCTACACCTTC
v_gene: TRBV10-3
d_gene: TRBD1
abundance: NA
j_gene: TRBJ1-2

CDR3aa: CASSGGQTLEAFF
CDR3nt: TGCGCCAGCAGCGGGGGACAGACCCTTGAAGCTTTCTTT
v_gene: TRBV5-1
d_gene: TRBD1
abundance: NA
j_gene: TRBJ1-1

CDR3aa: CASSFSGLESPLHF
CDR3nt: TGTGCCAGCAGCTTTTCCGGGTTAGAATCACCCCTCCACTTT
v_gene: TRBV7-8
d_gene: NA
abundance: many
j_gene: TRBJ1-6

CDR3aa: CASSSSVGLANSPLHF
CDR3nt: TGTGCCAGCAGCTCGAGTGTGGGATTGGCTAATTCACCCCTCCACTTT
v_gene: TRBV7-2
d_gene: NA
abundance: few
j_gene: TRBJ1-6

CDR3aa: CASTDRKSTDTQYF
CDR3nt: TGCGCCAGCACGGACAGGAAGAGCACAGATACGCAGTATTTT
v_gene: TRBV5-1
d_gene: TRBD1
abundance: NA
j_gene: TRBJ2-3

CDR3aa: CASSLAQGSGELFF
CDR3nt: TGCGCCAGCAGCTTGGCGCAGGGGTCCGGGGAGCTGTTTTTT
v_gene: TRBV5-1
d_gene: NA
abundance: NA
j_gene: TRBJ2-2

CDR3aa: CASSLVGTGVEQYF
CDR3nt: TGTGCCAGCAGCTTAGTCGGGACAGGGGTCGAGCAGTACTTC
v_gene: TRBV11-2
d_gene: TRBD1
abundance: few
j_gene: TRBJ2-7

CDR3aa: CASSQDVSTDTQYF
CDR3nt: TGTGCCAGCAGCCAAGACGTAAGCACAGATACGCAGTATTTT
v_gene: TRBV3-1
d_gene: NA
abundance: few
j_gene: TRBJ2-3

CDR3aa: CSASGQGTTGLHNSPLHF
CDR3nt: TGCAGTGCCAGCGGCCAGGGGACTACTGGCCTCCATAATTCACCCCTCCACTTT
v_gene: TRBV20-1
d_gene: NA
abundance: NA
j_gene: TRBJ1-6

CDR3aa: CASSGTAGQPQHF
CDR3nt: TGTGCCAGTAGTGGGACCGCCGGACAGCCCCAGCATTTT
v_gene: TRBV19
d_gene: NA
abundance: NA
j_gene: TRBJ1-5

CDR3aa: CASSQDLGWPRNEQFF
CDR3nt: TGTGCCAGCAGCCAAGATCTAGGGTGGCCCCGCAATGAGCAGTTCTTC
v_gene: TRBV3-1
d_gene: NA
abundance: many
j_gene: TRBJ2-1

CDR3aa: CSARAGVAGALTAQYF
CDR3nt: TGCAGTGCTAGAGCGGGAGTAGCGGGGGCCCTGACGGCGCAGTATTTT
v_gene: TRBV20-1
d_gene: TRBD2
abundance: many
j_gene: TRBJ2-3

CDR3aa: CASSLVWTSEGGQETQYF
CDR3nt: TGTGCCAGCAGCTTAGTTTGGACTAGCGAAGGGGGCCAAGAGACCCAGTACTTC
v_gene: TRBV7-8
d_gene: TRBD2
abundance: NA
j_gene: TRBJ2-5

CDR3aa: CASSLGASGDTDTQYF
CDR3nt: TGCGCCAGCAGCTTGGGCGCTAGCGGGGACACAGATACGCAGTATTTT
v_gene: TRBV5-1
d_gene: TRBD2
abundance: many
j_gene: TRBJ2-3

CDR3aa: CASSQDIGAAEGFHF
CDR3nt: TGTGCCAGCAGCCAAGATATTGGGGCGGCCGAGGGGTTCCACTTT
v_gene: TRBV3-1
d_gene: NA
abundance: few
j_gene: TRBJ1-1

CDR3aa: CASSATTGAPYEQYF
CDR3nt: TGTGCCAGCAGTGCCACGACAGGGGCCCCCTACGAGCAGTACTTC
v_gene: TRBV27
d_gene: TRBD1
abundance: NA
j_gene: TRBJ2-7

CDR3aa: CASRRTSGETQYF
CDR3nt: TGTGCCAGCAGGCGGACTAGCGGGGAGACCCAGTACTTC
v_gene: TRBV6-2/TRBV6-3
d_gene: TRBD2
abundance: NA
j_gene: TRBJ2-5

CDR3aa: CASQSDPYSNQPQHF
CDR3nt: TGCGCCAGCCAGAGCGACCCGTATAGCAATCAGCCCCAGCATTTT
v_gene: TRBV5-1
d_gene: NA
abundance: NA
j_gene: TRBJ1-5

CDR3aa: CASSRDPADIQYF
CDR3nt: TGTGCCAGCAGCCGGGACCCCGCTGACATTCAGTACTTC
v_gene: TRBV7-3
d_gene: NA
abundance: NA
j_gene: TRBJ2-4

CDR3aa: CASSSYYSGNTIYF
CDR3nt: TGTGCCAGCAGCTCGTATTACTCTGGAAACACCATATATTTT
v_gene: TRBV7-8
d_gene: NA
abundance: NA
j_gene: TRBJ1-3

CDR3aa: CSASRASGNTIYF
CDR3nt: TGCAGTGCTAGTCGAGCTTCTGGAAACACCATATATTTT
v_gene: TRBV20-1
d_gene: NA
abundance: few
j_gene: TRBJ1-3

CDR3aa: CASSDRSTAQYF
CDR3nt: TGCGCCAGCAGCGACCGCAGCACGGCCCAGTACTTC
v_gene: TRBV10-2
d_gene: NA
abundance: NA
j_gene: TRBJ2-5

CDR3aa: CASTMTGGTEAFF
CDR3nt: TGTGCCAGCACCATGACAGGGGGCACTGAAGCTTTCTTT
v_gene: TRBV11-2
d_gene: TRBD1
abundance: NA
j_gene: TRBJ1-1

CDR3aa: CSVDRTYPGTEAFF
CDR3nt: TGCAGCGTCGACAGGACATACCCGGGAACTGAAGCTTTCTTT
v_gene: TRBV29-1
d_gene: NA
abundance: many
j_gene: TRBJ1-1

CDR3aa: CATSDGMTGDTEAFF
CDR3nt: TGTGCCACCAGTGATGGGATGACAGGGGACACTGAAGCTTTCTTT
v_gene: TRBV24-1
d_gene: TRBD1
abundance: few
j_gene: TRBJ1-1

CDR3aa: CASSVVGDTQYF
CDR3nt: TGTGCCAGCAGCGTAGTTGGAGATACGCAGTATTTT
v_gene: TRBV9
d_gene: NA
abundance: NA
j_gene: TRBJ2-3

CDR3aa: CASRGGSLMNTEAFF
CDR3nt: TGCGCCAGCAGGGGGGGTAGCTTAATGAACACTGAAGCTTTCTTT
v_gene: TRBV5-1
d_gene: NA
abundance: NA
j_gene: TRBJ1-1

CDR3aa: CASSSEDRAGANVLTF
CDR3nt: TGCGCCAGCAGCTCAGAGGATCGAGCTGGGGCCAACGTCCTGACTTTC
v_gene: TRBV4-3
d_gene: NA
abundance: NA
j_gene: TRBJ2-6

CDR3aa: CASSLAHGGSSYEQYF
CDR3nt: TGTGCCAGCAGTTTAGCGCACGGGGGGTCCTCCTACGAGCAGTACTTC
v_gene: TRBV12-3/TRBV12-4
d_gene: TRBD2
abundance: few
j_gene: TRBJ2-7